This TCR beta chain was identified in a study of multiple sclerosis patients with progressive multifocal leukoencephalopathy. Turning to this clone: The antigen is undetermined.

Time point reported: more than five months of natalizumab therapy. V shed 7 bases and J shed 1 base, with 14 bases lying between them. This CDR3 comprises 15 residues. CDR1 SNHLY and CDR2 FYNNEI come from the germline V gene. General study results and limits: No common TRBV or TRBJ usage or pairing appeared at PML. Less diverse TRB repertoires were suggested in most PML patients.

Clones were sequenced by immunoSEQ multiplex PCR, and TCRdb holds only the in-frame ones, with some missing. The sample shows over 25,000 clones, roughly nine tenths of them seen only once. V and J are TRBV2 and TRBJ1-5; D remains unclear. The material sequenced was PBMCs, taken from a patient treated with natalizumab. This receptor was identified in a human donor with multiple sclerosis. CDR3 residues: CASKAAATSNQPQHF. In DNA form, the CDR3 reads TGTGCCAGCAAGGCGGCCGCCACCAGCAATCAGCCCCAGCATTTT.